Below, 31 T cell receptor beta chains from the same sample are listed, as sequenced in a study of blood T cell repertoires in COVID-19. Produced via immunoSEQ multiplex PCR; TCRdb's table is partial and in-frame only. Here the sample spans around 60,000 clones, around 80% being singletons. The sequencing input was peripheral blood. The receptor source for this set is a man in his 60s with acute or convalescent COVID-19.

The chain combines TRBV6-6 with TRBJ1-6; 10 nucleotides agree with TRBD1. The CDR3 spans 16 residues. Unmatched junction bases numbered 9, after V lost 6 bases and J lost 7 bases. The germline gives CDR1 MNHNY, CDR2 SVGAGI (reference sequence). Written as DNA, the CDR3 is TGTGCCAGCAGGACCGGGACAGGGGCCGGAAATTCACCCCTCCACTTT. This gives the protein CASRTGTGAGNSPLHF.

V usage is TRBV4-1 and J usage is TRBJ1-6; TRBD1 matches at 7 bases. Germline assignment: CDR1 MGHRA and CDR2 YSYEKL. This CDR3 region has 15 residues. With V trimmed by 1 base and J by 9 bases, 6 bases remained unmatched. CDR3 DNA sequence: TGCGCCAGCAGCCAAGGACAGGGATTGTTTTCACCCCTCCACTTT. Translating gives CASSQGQGLFSPLHF.

The chain joins TRBV10-1 to TRBJ1-1; 7 bases map to TRBD1. Losses at the gene ends were 2 bases for V and 7 bases for J; bases not matched to a gene: 7. CDR1 and CDR2 (germline): WNHNN, SYGVQD (reference sequence). The CDR3 covers 14 residues. The CDR3, as DNA: TGCGCCAGCAGTGAGACCGACAGGGATGGTGAAGCTTTCTTT. This gives the protein CASSETDRDGEAFF.

The chain links TRBV12-3 or TRBV12-4 to TRBJ2-2; 7 bases match TRBD1. V lost 6 bases, J lost 6 bases, and 1 base stayed unmatched. This CDR3 has 12 amino acids. The CDR3 sequence: CASRGGPGELFF. CDR3 sequence (DNA): TGTGCCAGCAGAGGGGGCCCCGGGGAGCTGTTTTTT.

The rearrangement joins TRBV19 to TRBJ2-7, with 9 nucleotides matching TRBD2. Germline lookup yields CDR1 LNHDA and CDR2 SQIVND (reference sequence). This CDR3 region has 16 residues. V was pared by 5 bases and J by 2 bases, with 10 bases of the junction left unmatched. This CDR3 reads CASSPFLSGGTYEQYF. CDR3 DNA sequence: TGTGCCAGTAGTCCCTTTTTGAGCGGGGGGACCTACGAGCAGTACTTC. The full variable domain, its missing parts supplied by reference TRBV19 and TRBJ2-7, is DGGITQSPKYLFRKEGQNVTLSCEQNLNHDAMYWYRQDPGQGLRLIYYSQIVNDFQKGDIAEGYSVSREKKESFPLTVTSAQKNPTAFYLCASSPFLSGGTYEQYFGPGTRLTVT.

The V and J genes are TRBV3-1 (or the pseudogene TRBV3-2) and TRBJ2-5, with 7 bases matching TRBD1. The germline V gene has CDR1 LGHDT and CDR2 YNNKEL (reference sequence). Trimming cost V 1 base and J 12 bases; bases outside gene matches: 5. The CDR3 sequence is 12 residues long. This CDR3 reads CASSQGIGQEYF. The CDR3, as DNA: TGTGCCAGCAGCCAAGGGATAGGACAGGAGTACTTC.

The chain links TRBV11-2 to TRBJ1-2; D unresolved. Germline assignment: CDR1 SGHAT and CDR2 FQNNGV. Trimming took 5 bases from V and 5 from J, leaving 18 bases between them. The CDR3 extends over 15 amino acids. The CDR3 region is CASSPDFGAVYGYTF. CDR3 nucleotide sequence: TGTGCCAGCAGCCCCGACTTCGGTGCCGTATATGGCTACACCTTC.

The V gene is TRBV18, the J gene TRBJ1-4; TRBD1 aligns across 7 bases. The CDR3 runs to 14 residues. V shed 2 bases and J 6 bases; nucleotides not matched to a gene: 3. Germline CDR1 reads KGHSH; CDR2 reads LQKENI. CDR3 residues: CASSPDREDEKLFF. CDR3 nucleotides: TGTGCCAGCTCACCAGACAGGGAGGATGAAAAACTGTTTTTT. The variable domain in full, completed from reference TRBV18 and TRBJ1-4, reads NAGVMQNPRHLVRRRGQEARLRCSPMKGHSHVYWYRQLPEEGLKFMVYLQKENIIDESGMPKERFSAEFPKEGPSILRIQQVVRGDSAAYFCASSPDREDEKLFFGSGTQLSVL.

This chain connects TRBV6-5 to TRBJ2-1, with D tentatively TRBD1 (6 bases). This CDR3 is 13 amino acids long. The V gene lost 10 bases and the J gene lost 8 bases, with 18 bases spanning the gap. Germline lookup yields CDR1 MNHEY and CDR2 SVGAGI. CDR3 nucleotide sequence: TGTGCCACCTCAAGACAGGTGAGCGATGAGCAGTTCTTC. Amino acids: CATSRQVSDEQFF.

This chain uses TRBV27 with TRBJ1-2; 9 bases match TRBD1. The CDR3 has 14 residues. In germline, CDR1 is MNHEY, CDR2 SMNVEV (reference sequence). V dropped 3 bases and J dropped 5; count of bases not matched to a gene: 4. The CDR3 spells CASSLTGGRYGYTF. In nucleotides, the CDR3 is TGTGCCAGCAGTTTGACAGGGGGACGATATGGCTACACCTTC.

The gene calls are TRBV27 and TRBJ1-1; possible D gene TRBD1, 5 bases. Germline V gene lookup returns CDR1 MNHEY and CDR2 SMNVEV (reference sequence). The CDR3 contains 15 residues. The V gene lost 7 bases and the J gene lost 2 bases, with 17 bases spanning the gap. DNA of the CDR3: TGTGCCAGCAACCGTTTGGGACTGCCTAACACTGAAGCTTTCTTT. Its translation: CASNRLGLPNTEAFF.

The chain is built from TRBV11-2 and TRBJ2-3; 14 bases fit TRBD2. Germline V lookup: CDR1 SGHAT, CDR2 FQNNGV. This CDR3 has 18 amino acids. V lost 1 base, J lost 4 bases, and 7 bases stayed unmatched. The CDR3 region has the DNA TGTGCCAGCAGCTTAGGACTAGCGGGGGGGAGGTTCGCAGATACGCAGTATTTT. Residues: CASSLGLAGGRFADTQYF.

This chain uses TRBV10-2 with TRBJ1-5, with D hard to call. Trimming cost V 4 bases and J 4 bases, with 11 bases left between them. The CDR3 spans 14 residues. Germline loops: CDR1 WSHSY, CDR2 SAAADI. CDR3 DNA sequence: TGCGCCAGCAGTGGGGGAGCTCAGAATCAGCCCCAGCATTTT. Residues: CASSGGAQNQPQHF.

V usage is TRBV18 and J usage is TRBJ2-2; 7 bases align to TRBD2. This CDR3 contains 17 residues. V lost 3 bases, J lost 0 bases, and 7 bases stayed unmatched. Germline lookup yields CDR1 KGHSH and CDR2 LQKENI. CDR3 sequence: CASSPVQAGTNTGELFF. The DNA of the CDR3 is TGTGCCAGCTCACCGGTTCAAGCGGGGACGAACACCGGGGAGCTGTTTTTT.

This clone was seen a handful of times. This chain links TRBV15 with TRBJ2-3; 10 positions agree with TRBD2. Germline V gives CDR1 LNHNV, CDR2 YYDKDF (reference sequence). The CDR3 extends over 19 amino acids. V was pared by 0 bases and J by 0 bases, with 9 bases of the junction left unmatched. The CDR3 region is CATSRERSSGGPSTDTQYF. In nucleotides, the CDR3 is TGTGCCACCAGCAGAGAAAGGTCTAGCGGGGGTCCTAGCACAGATACGCAGTATTTT.

The chain couples TRBV19 to TRBJ1-1; D is uncertain. Germline assignment: CDR1 LNHDA and CDR2 SQIVND (reference sequence). V was cut by 7 bases and J by 0 bases, with 12 bases left in between. This CDR3 is 14 amino acids long. CDR3 sequence reads: CASTAHRVNTEAFF. CDR3 coding DNA: TGTGCCAGTACCGCTCATCGAGTGAACACTGAAGCTTTCTTT.

There are a few counts of this clone. The chain links TRBV30 to TRBJ1-2, with D hard to call. This CDR3 comprises 15 residues. The V gene lost 1 base and the J gene lost 6 bases, with 18 bases spanning the gap. CDR1 is GTSNPN, CDR2 SVGIG, per germline (reference sequence). DNA of the CDR3: TGTGCCTGGAGTGCAGACGCGGGATCAAGGGATGGCTACACCTTC. Translation: CAWSADAGSRDGYTF.

This clone showed up just once. This chain joins TRBV13 and TRBJ2-7, with 10 positions matching TRBD2. The CDR3 length is 16 residues. Trimming at V came to 1 base and at J to 3 bases, leaving 6 bases not matched to a gene. Germline loops: CDR1 PRHDT, CDR2 FYEKMQ (reference sequence). This CDR3 is CASSLDWTSGNYEQYF. CDR3 sequence (DNA): TGTGCCAGCAGCTTAGATTGGACTAGCGGAAACTACGAGCAGTACTTC.

This chain joins TRBV12-3 or TRBV12-4 and TRBJ2-3; D ambiguous. The CDR3 spans 12 residues. V was pared by 5 bases and J by 5 bases, with 8 bases between. The CDR3 sequence is CASSTYKDTQYF. The DNA of the CDR3 is TGTGCCAGCAGTACCTATAAAGATACGCAGTATTTT.

The chain has TRBV5-1 and TRBJ2-2, with 10 positions matching TRBD1. CDR3 length equals 15 residues. Losses at the gene ends were 4 bases for V and 6 bases for J; bases not matched to a gene: 6. CDR1 SGHRS and CDR2 YFSETQ come from the germline V gene. The CDR3: CASSHSGTGAGELFF. In DNA form, the CDR3 reads TGCGCCAGCAGCCACTCCGGGACAGGGGCCGGGGAGCTGTTTTTT.

This sequence joins TRBV2 and TRBJ2-1; 14 bases are a match to TRBD2. Germline V lookup: CDR1 SNHLY, CDR2 FYNNEI. CDR3 length: 15 amino acids. The ends lost 6 bases at V and 7 bases at J; junction bases unmatched: 5. CDR3 sequence reads: CASSHGLAGGNEQFF. CDR3 DNA sequence: TGTGCCAGCAGCCATGGACTAGCGGGGGGAAATGAGCAGTTCTTC.

For the CDR3, the DNA is TGTGCCAGCAGCTTAAAGGACAGGGGGTCTGGAAACACCATATATTTT. This codes for CASSLKDRGSGNTIYF. The chain uses TRBV5-4 and TRBJ1-3; TRBD1 matches 10 bases. Trimming cost V 2 bases and J 1 base; bases outside gene matches: 3. CDR1 SGHNT and CDR2 YYREEE come from the germline V gene (reference sequence). The CDR3 spans 16 residues.

This clone was counted only a few times. The V and J genes are TRBV19 and TRBJ1-3, with D possibly matching TRBD1 (6 bases). This CDR3 has 14 residues. Germline CDR1 LNHDA, CDR2 SQIVND (reference sequence). V was trimmed by 6 bases and J by 1 base, leaving 10 bases between them. The CDR3 sequence: CASSRGASGNTIYF. The CDR3 region has the DNA TGTGCCAGTAGCAGGGGCGCGTCTGGAAACACCATATATTTT.

The chain couples TRBV19 to TRBJ2-3; D gene uncertain. Germline CDR1 LNHDA, CDR2 SQIVND (reference sequence). V lost 3 bases to trimming and J lost 2 bases, with 12 bases between them. There are 15 residues in the CDR3. The DNA for the CDR3 is TGTGCCAGTAGTATTCGGGTTACCGCCACAGATACGCAGTATTTT. Translating it yields CASSIRVTATDTQYF.

The CDR3 DNA reads TGCGCCAGCAGCCAGGGACAGGGCCTCTCTGGAAACACCATATATTTT. This sequence encodes CASSQGQGLSGNTIYF. The V and J genes are TRBV5-1 and TRBJ1-3, with 9 bases matching TRBD1. There are 16 residues in the CDR3. Unmatched junction bases numbered 5, after V lost 4 bases and J lost 0 bases. Germline V gene lookup returns CDR1 SGHRS and CDR2 YFSETQ.

The chain links TRBV6-5 to TRBJ1-2; 7 nucleotides agree with TRBD1. Germline trimming cut 4 bases from V and 4 bases from J; bases unmatched to any gene: 3. The CDR3 runs to 13 residues. From germline, CDR1 is MNHEY and CDR2 SVGAGI. Here the CDR3 reads CASSWDSIYGYTF. The CDR3 DNA follows: TGTGCCAGCAGTTGGGACAGTATCTATGGCTACACCTTC.

The chain links TRBV12-3 or TRBV12-4 to TRBJ2-7, with D maybe TRBD1 (6 bases). V was cut by 6 bases and J by 5 bases, with 14 bases left in between. This CDR3 comprises 13 residues. The CDR3 sequence: CASSVRGGNEQYF. The CDR3 nucleotides are TGTGCCAGCAGCGTCAGGGGTGGAAACGAGCAGTACTTC.

The chain links TRBV28 to TRBJ2-7, with TRBD1 matching over 9 bases. The CDR3 has 14 amino acids. Per germline, CDR1 MDHEN and CDR2 SYDVKM. V lost 6 bases to trimming and J lost 0 bases; unmatched junction nucleotides: 3. CDR3 amino acids: CASRGTGSSYEQYF. The CDR3 DNA reads as TGTGCCAGCAGAGGGACAGGGAGCTCCTACGAGCAGTACTTC.

The chain is built from TRBV29-1 and TRBJ1-2, with TRBD1 identical over 8 bases. The CDR3 covers 13 residues. The V segment lost 0 bases and the J segment 6 bases; nucleotides outside the gene matches: 3. Germline V CDR1 and CDR2: SQVTM, ANQGSEA. The CDR3 sequence: CSVEDHRGNGYTF. The CDR3 DNA reads as TGCAGCGTTGAAGATCACAGGGGGAATGGCTACACCTTC.

The chain joins TRBV19 to TRBJ2-5, with D possibly matching TRBD2 (5 bases). In germline, CDR1 is LNHDA, CDR2 SQIVND (reference sequence). CDR3 length: 15 amino acids. Trimming cost V 3 bases and J 1 base, with 12 bases left between them. CDR3 bases: TGTGCCAGTAGTATTCGACGAGGGAGCCAAGAGACCCAGTACTTC. Translated: CASSIRRGSQETQYF.

The table lists this clone with a few counts. The CDR3 loop reads CASSPDSHTGELFF. In DNA, the CDR3 is TGTGCCAGCAGCCCCGACAGCCACACCGGGGAGCTGTTTTTT. The chain joins TRBV7-9 to TRBJ2-2; the D gene is possibly TRBD1 (5 bases). CDR1 is SEHNR, CDR2 FQNEAQ, per germline (reference sequence). Trimming took 5 bases from V and 3 from J, leaving 10 bases between them. The CDR3 has 14 residues.